Sequencing of this T cell receptor (beta chain) was carried out in a study of cytomegalovirus exposure and HLA in healthy donors. Healthy bone marrow donors made up the donors. This PCR relied on a set of 60 Vbeta primers and 13 Jbeta primers. Clones were sequenced by immunoSEQ multiplex PCR, and TCRdb holds only the in-frame ones, with some missing. The sample carries approximately 190,000 clones, over 70% recorded once. The CDR3 covers 16 residues. Germline CDR1 is MNHEY and CDR2 is SMNVEV (reference sequence). Deletions cut 8 bases from V and 4 bases from J, with 21 bases between. About this clone: Its target is not known.

The study's findings and limits: When a later analysis was performed, an Asian-associated ancestry cluster reportedly had fewer N-insertions than the roughly 630-donor mean.

Sequences were obtained from PBMCs. The chain recombines TRBV27 with TRBJ2-1; possible D gene TRBD2, 6 bases. The sequence was obtained from a man aged 45 to 65 in good health and CMV-seronegative. The DNA for the CDR3 is TGTGCCAGCGTTACCTTCCAGGCGGGGCGGTACAATGAGCAGTTCTTC. It codes for CASVTFQAGRYNEQFF.